The 24 T cell receptor beta chains below all came from one sample that was sequenced in a study of cytomegalovirus exposure and HLA in healthy donors. Primers for the PCR totalled 60 Vbeta and 13 Jbeta. Generated by immunoSEQ multiplex PCR, the TCRdb table keeps only in-frame clones and is missing some. The sample includes 100,000 to 150,000 clones, roughly 71% of them seen just once. The sample was PBMCs. The receptors here all came from a woman aged 40 to 50 in good health and CMV-seropositive.

This clone was seen a few times. The rearrangement uses TRBV6-5 and TRBJ1-1, with 7 positions matching TRBD1. Germline V gives CDR1 MNHEY, CDR2 SVGAGI. The V and J ends lost 2 bases and 1 base, in that order; junction bases with no gene match: 4. The CDR3 consists of 15 residues. The chain's CDR3 is CASSYIGTANTEAFF. The CDR3 DNA is TGTGCCAGCAGTTACATAGGGACAGCGAACACTGAAGCTTTCTTT.

The chain uses TRBV25-1 and TRBJ1-2; 8 bases match TRBD1. The CDR3 runs 14 residues. The J segment lost 6 bases and the V segment lost 5 bases, leaving 8 bases of the junction unmatched. CDR1 is MGHDK, CDR2 SYGVNS, per germline. CDR3 bases: TGTGCCAGCAGTTCTGGACAGGGAAGAAATGGCTACACCTTC. Protein sequence: CASSSGQGRNGYTF.

The V and J genes are TRBV5-6 and TRBJ2-7, with 9 bases identical to TRBD1. The CDR3 runs 15 residues. J gave up 7 bases and V 0 bases, and 8 bases lay outside the gene matches. Germline V gene sequence: CDR1 SGHDT, CDR2 YYEEEE. The CDR3 loop reads CASSLDGTGRLEQYF. The DNA for the CDR3 is TGTGCCAGCAGCTTGGACGGGACAGGGCGTCTGGAGCAGTACTTC.

This clone showed up just once. The V gene is TRBV14, the J gene TRBJ2-5, with TRBD2 as a possible D gene (5 bases). Trimming left V 6 bases short and J 8 bases short, with 13 bases between. This CDR3 region has 12 residues. The V gene's germline CDR1 is SGHDN and CDR2 FVKESK. The CDR3 protein is CASSSIGGTQYF. The DNA of the CDR3 is TGTGCCAGCAGTTCCATCGGAGGAACCCAGTACTTC.

The rearrangement joins TRBV27 to TRBJ2-5; 7 positions match TRBD1. This CDR3 spans 15 amino acids. With 5 bases clipped from V and 1 base from J, the junction kept 7 bases outside the gene matches. In germline, CDR1 is MNHEY, CDR2 SMNVEV (reference sequence). CDR3 in amino acids: CASSPKSGGQETQYF. The CDR3 DNA follows: TGTGCCAGCAGTCCTAAATCAGGGGGCCAAGAGACCCAGTACTTC.

This chain uses TRBV2 with TRBJ1-4, with D perhaps TRBD1 (6 bases). The germline gives CDR1 SNHLY, CDR2 FYNNEI. The CDR3 loop spans 11 amino acids. V was pared by 11 bases and J by 8 bases, with 12 bases between. CDR3 bases: TGTGCCGTACAGGGTCAGGAAAAACTGTTTTTT. It is translated as CAVQGQEKLFF.

The genes are TRBV5-1 and TRBJ2-7; 11 nucleotides agree with TRBD1. The germline V gene encodes CDR1 SGHRS and CDR2 YFSETQ. The CDR3 sequence is 14 residues long. V dropped 4 bases and J dropped 3; count of bases not matched to a gene: 3. The CDR3 nucleotides read TGCGCCAGCAGCCAGGACAGGGGGCTCTACGAGCAGTACTTC. It yields the protein CASSQDRGLYEQYF.

This sequence joins TRBV28 and TRBJ2-7; the D gene is possibly TRBD2 (6 bases). The V end lost 2 bases, the J end lost 7 bases, and 15 bases lay between the germline ends. There are 14 residues in the CDR3. Germline CDR1 MDHEN, CDR2 SYDVKM. The CDR3 coding sequence is TGTGCCAGCAGTTTAGTTACGGGAGTAGGAGAGCAGTACTTC. This gives the protein CASSLVTGVGEQYF.

The chain recombines TRBV29-1 with TRBJ2-3; D is possibly TRBD2 (6 bases). CDR1 is SQVTM and CDR2 is ANQGSEA in the germline V gene. Between the trimmed V and J ends, which lost 3 bases and 6 bases, there was a span of 10 bases. This CDR3 contains 12 residues. The DNA of the CDR3 is TGCAGCGTTGACGCGGGGTTGGATACGCAGTATTTT. Protein product: CSVDAGLDTQYF.

The rearrangement uses TRBV9 and TRBJ1-5; a weak D match, TRBD1 (5 bases). The CDR3 spans 14 residues. Germline lookup yields CDR1 SGDLS and CDR2 YYNGEE. Trimming shortened V by 4 bases and J by 1 base, and 9 bases separated the two germline ends. DNA of the CDR3: TGTGCCAGCAGCCCGGGGGGGAGCAATCAGCCCCAGCATTTT. This encodes CASSPGGSNQPQHF.

The V gene is TRBV6-5, the J gene TRBJ1-5; TRBD1 might be the D (5 bases). There are 14 residues in the CDR3. Germline V gene sequence: CDR1 MNHEY, CDR2 SVGAGI. Between the trimmed V and J ends, which lost 7 bases and 6 bases, there was a span of 16 bases. CDR3: CASTPNVGGQPQHF. CDR3 DNA: TGTGCCAGCACCCCGAACGTCGGGGGTCAGCCCCAGCATTTT.

The rearrangement joins TRBV7-3 to TRBJ1-2; TRBD1 matches 8 bases. Germline V gene data show CDR1 as SGHTA and CDR2 as FQGTGA. V gave up 6 bases and J gave up 6 bases; unmatched junction bases: 12. The CDR3 covers 15 residues. Here the CDR3 DNA reads TGTGCCAGCAGTCGCACGACTGACAGGGGAAATGGCTACACCTTC. Encoded protein: CASSRTTDRGNGYTF.

The CDR3 DNA is TGCGCCAGCAGCCAACAGGGTTCGGACTATGGCTACACCTTC. The encoded protein is CASSQQGSDYGYTF. The gene calls are TRBV4-1 and TRBJ1-2, with D maybe TRBD1 (5 bases). Trimming removed 2 bases from V and 3 bases from J, with 10 bases in between. The CDR3 sequence is 14 residues long. In germline, CDR1 is MGHRA, CDR2 YSYEKL.

This chain joins TRBV5-1 and TRBJ1-5; TRBD1 matches 7 bases. CDR1 and CDR2 from the germline V gene are SGHRS and YFSETQ. This CDR3 is 14 amino acids long. V was pared by 4 bases and J by 2 bases, with 3 bases of the junction left unmatched. The CDR3 sequence: CASSPGTGNQPQHF. In DNA, the CDR3 is TGCGCCAGCAGCCCCGGGACAGGCAATCAGCCCCAGCATTTT.

This clone was detected a few times. The CDR3, as DNA: TGTGCCATCAAAACAGGGGCTGGGGACACTGAAGCTTTCTTT. Residues: CAIKTGAGDTEAFF. The chain joins TRBV10-3 to TRBJ1-1; 7 bases align to TRBD1. Germline CDR1 ENHRY, CDR2 SYGVKD. V lost 7 bases to trimming and J lost 3 bases; unmatched junction nucleotides: 8. This CDR3 is built from 14 residues.

The chain recombines TRBV27 with TRBJ2-1; 9 bases are shared with TRBD2. CDR3 size: 18 residues. From germline, CDR1 is MNHEY and CDR2 SMNVEV (reference sequence). With V trimmed by 7 bases and J by 8 bases, 21 bases remained unmatched. The CDR3 region has the DNA TGTGCCAGCATCAGTTTAGGGGGAGCGGGAGGATATGGCGATGAGCAGTTCTTC. It yields the protein CASISLGGAGGYGDEQFF.

The chain carries TRBV7-9 and TRBJ1-1, with unresolved D. The ends were cut back, 5 bases at V and 0 bases at J, with 7 bases in the middle. The CDR3 length is 13 residues. Looked up from germline, CDR1 is SEHNR and CDR2 is FQNEAQ (reference sequence). The DNA for the CDR3 is TGTGCCAGCAGCCGAGGAATGAACACTGAAGCTTTCTTT. As protein: CASSRGMNTEAFF.

In this sample, this clone turned up a few times. The chain joins TRBV5-1 to TRBJ1-5; D not certain. Germline CDR1 is SGHRS and CDR2 is YFSETQ. This CDR3 region has 14 residues. V lost 1 base to trimming and J lost 4 bases, with 9 bases between them. CDR3 in amino acids: CASSLLGENQPQHF. CDR3 coding DNA: TGCGCCAGCAGCTTGCTCGGGGAGAATCAGCCCCAGCATTTT.

The CDR3 nucleotides are TGTGCCAGTAGTATCCAGGGGGCTGGGAATCAGCCCCAGCATTTT. Encoded protein: CASSIQGAGNQPQHF. The rearrangement uses TRBV19 and TRBJ1-5; 8 nucleotides line up with TRBD1. Trimming took 3 bases from V and 4 from J; bases not matched to a gene: 5. The germline gives CDR1 LNHDA, CDR2 SQIVND (reference sequence). The CDR3 has 15 amino acids. The full variable domain, completed using reference TRBV19 and TRBJ1-5, is DGGITQSPKYLFRKEGQNVTLSCEQNLNHDAMYWYRQDPGQGLRLIYYSQIVNDFQKGDIAEGYSVSREKKESFPLTVTSAQKNPTAFYLCASSIQGAGNQPQHFGDGTRLSIL.

The J gene is TRBJ1-1, the V gene TRBV7-9; weak D call: TRBD1 (5 bases). Germline assignment: CDR1 SEHNR and CDR2 FQNEAQ (reference sequence). Between the trimmed V and J ends, which lost 3 bases and 5 bases, there was a span of 10 bases. The length of the CDR3 is 13 residues. The DNA of the CDR3 is TGTGCCAGCAGCTTGGGGGGAATGACTGAAGCTTTCTTT. Encoded protein: CASSLGGMTEAFF.

A word on this clone: One junction end disagrees with the germline gene, perhaps due to a read error. The chain joins TRBV28 to TRBJ2-7; 8 positions agree with TRBD2. Germline assignment: CDR1 MDHEN and CDR2 SYDVKM. The CDR3 has 17 amino acids. The DNA of the CDR3 is TGTGCCGGCAGTTTAAGTGCCGCACTAGCGGTAACCTACGAGCAGTACTTC. As protein: CAGSLSAALAVTYEQYF.

A few counts support this clone. J is TRBJ2-3 and V is TRBV6-5; 8 positions match TRBD1. From germline, CDR1 is MNHEY and CDR2 SVGAGI. The CDR3 totals 15 residues. The V and J ends lost 6 bases and 2 bases, in that order; junction bases with no gene match: 7. The CDR3 nucleotides read TGTGCCAGCAGAGTTCAGGGGGCCCTCACAGATACGCAGTATTTT. Translation: CASRVQGALTDTQYF.

The V call is TRBV28, the J call TRBJ2-3; D unclear. This CDR3 is 11 amino acids long. The V end was cut by 4 bases, the J end by 7 bases, with 6 bases between. Germline V gene data show CDR1 as MDHEN and CDR2 as SYDVKM. The DNA of the CDR3 is TGTGCCAGCAGTTCTACGTATACGCAGTATTTT. Amino acid sequence: CASSSTYTQYF.

V is TRBV5-1 and J is TRBJ2-7; TRBD1 matches at 7 bases. The germline gives CDR1 SGHRS, CDR2 YFSETQ. The CDR3 runs 16 residues. Trimming took 4 bases from V and 0 from J; bases not matched to a gene: 10. The CDR3 DNA sequence: TGCGCCAGCAGCACCGGGACAGCCACTAGCTCCTACGAGCAGTACTTC. It yields the protein CASSTGTATSSYEQYF.